Listed below are T cell receptor beta chains from one sample, sequenced in a study of T cell responses to AZD1222 COVID-19 vaccine. The protocol was immunoSEQ multiplex PCR, while the TCRdb copy is restricted to in-frame clones and leaves out a portion. Seen here are 75,000 to 95,000 clones, about 85% observed once, and the top ten hold about 12%. Sample: peripheral blood, taken on day 0 of AZD1222 vaccination. The receptors come from an adult in good health. Both conserved end residues are part of each CDR3. The order of the fields is clone size, V gene, D gene, J gene, CDR3 protein, CDR3 DNA. The D gene is left open where the match is weak. Clone size is not always given. Where it is, it says once, few, many or a class for expanded clones.

-,TRBV9,-,TRBJ2-3,CASSAQSGPSTDTQYF,TGTGCCAGCAGCGCCCAAAGCGGCCCTAGCACAGATACGCAGTATTTT
-,TRBV5-1,-,TRBJ1-2,CASSPAGDYGYTF,TGCGCCAGCAGCCCGGCAGGAGACTATGGCTACACCTTC
-,TRBV27,-,TRBJ2-5,CASSFRPSAETQYF,TGTGCCAGCAGTTTTCGTCCTAGCGCAGAGACCCAGTACTTC
-,TRBV19,-,TRBJ1-2,CASRNPPNNYGYTF,TGTGCCAGTAGGAACCCACCGAATAACTATGGCTACACCTTC
once,TRBV7-8,-,TRBJ2-5,CASSGTRVSQETQYF,TGTGCCAGCAGCGGGACCAGGGTTTCGCAAGAGACCCAGTACTTC
-,TRBV5-4,-,TRBJ2-7,CASSPPGKRGNYEQYF,TGTGCCAGCAGCCCGCCGGGCAAAAGAGGGAACTACGAGCAGTACTTC
-,TRBV11-2,TRBD2,TRBJ2-2,CASSQRTSGGAGELFF,TGTGCCAGCAGCCAAAGGACTAGCGGGGGGGCCGGGGAGCTGTTTTTT
-,TRBV6-5,TRBD1,TRBJ1-1,CASSYSIRDREAFF,TGTGCCAGCAGTTACTCGATCCGGGACAGAGAAGCTTTCTTT
-,TRBV6-5,-,TRBJ1-5,CASTRDSNQPQHF,TGTGCCAGCACCCGAGATAGCAATCAGCCCCAGCATTTT
-,TRBV5-1,TRBD1,TRBJ1-6,CASSLSGGGNSPLHF,TGCGCCAGCAGCTTGTCAGGGGGAGGTAATTCACCCCTCCACTTT
once,TRBV5-4,TRBD2,TRBJ2-1,CASSTGTSGRHQFF,TGTGCCAGCAGCACCGGGACTAGCGGTCGTCATCAGTTCTTC
-,TRBV18,TRBD1,TRBJ1-2,CASSPPGQETYGYTF,TGTGCCAGCTCACCTCCGGGACAGGAGACCTATGGCTACACCTTC
-,TRBV7-9,-,TRBJ2-7,CASSSGGRGFYEQYF,TGTGCCAGCAGCTCGGGCGGGCGAGGCTTCTACGAGCAGTACTTC
-,TRBV3-1/TRBV3-2,-,TRBJ1-2,CASSPGTANYGYTF,TGTGCCAGCAGCCCCGGGACGGCGAACTATGGCTACACCTTC
-,TRBV7-2,-,TRBJ1-3,CASSNRRSGNTIYF,TGTGCCAGCAGCAACCGGAGGTCTGGAAACACCATATATTTT
-,TRBV7-3,-,TRBJ1-1,CASSLGGRGNTEAFF,TGTGCCAGCAGCTTAGGTGGCAGGGGGAACACTGAAGCTTTCTTT
-,TRBV19,-,TRBJ2-3,CASTEGGGTDTQYF,TGTGCCAGTACTGAGGGCGGTGGCACAGATACGCAGTATTTT
-,TRBV9,-,TRBJ1-5,CASSVSGGNQPQHF,TGTGCCAGCAGCGTAAGTGGAGGCAATCAGCCCCAGCATTTT
-,TRBV28,TRBD1,TRBJ1-1,CASTYLDRGNTEAFF,TGTGCCAGCACCTACTTGGACAGGGGGAACACTGAAGCTTTCTTT
once,TRBV7-8,-,TRBJ1-2,CATTQDDPRQGYTF,TGTGCCACCACCCAGGATGATCCCAGACAGGGCTACACCTTC